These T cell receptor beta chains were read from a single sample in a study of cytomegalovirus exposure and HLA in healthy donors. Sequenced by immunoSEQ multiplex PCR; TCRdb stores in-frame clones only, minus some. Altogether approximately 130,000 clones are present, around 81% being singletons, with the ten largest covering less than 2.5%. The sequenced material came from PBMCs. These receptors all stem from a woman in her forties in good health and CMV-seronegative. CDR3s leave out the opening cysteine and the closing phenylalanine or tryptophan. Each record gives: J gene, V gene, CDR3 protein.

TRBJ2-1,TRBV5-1,ASSSDRSSYNEQF
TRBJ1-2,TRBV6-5,ASRNTDRISGYT
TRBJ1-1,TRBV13,ASSLGGTGTEAF
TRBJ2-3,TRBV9,ASSVGTSGWGADTQY
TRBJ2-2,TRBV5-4,ASSSTSGRASTGELF
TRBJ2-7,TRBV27,ASSPLASYEQY
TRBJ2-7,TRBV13,ASSGGLAGGPIPQTLSYEQY
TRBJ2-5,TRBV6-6,ASSYTAGEQY
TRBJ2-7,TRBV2,ASSEPTSGGWFYEQY
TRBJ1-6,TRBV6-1,ASSESDGANSPLH
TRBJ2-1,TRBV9,ASSVTGGVNEQF
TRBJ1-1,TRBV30,AWSKEMNTEAF
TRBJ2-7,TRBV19,ASSPRREIHEQY
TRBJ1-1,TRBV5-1,ASSLVGVVNTEAF
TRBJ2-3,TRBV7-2,ASSLHDTYTQY
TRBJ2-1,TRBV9,ASSGTPSYNEQF
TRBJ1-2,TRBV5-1,ASSFDRVDGYT
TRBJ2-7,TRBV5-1,ASSPRLAGGLSSYEQY
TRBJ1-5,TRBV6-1,ASSGFEGAGNQPQH
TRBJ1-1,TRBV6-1,ASHYGTEAF
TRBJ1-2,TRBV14,ASSQVDKNYGYT
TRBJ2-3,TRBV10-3,AISEGLAGGYTDTQY
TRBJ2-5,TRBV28,ASSSPPPTGYQETQY
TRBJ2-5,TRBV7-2,ASSYSSGSPQETQY
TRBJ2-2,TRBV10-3,AISAGTDYNSNTGELF
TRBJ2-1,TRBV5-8,ASSLAGGHSDEQF
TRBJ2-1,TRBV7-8,ASRLRGLAGGTSYNEQF